The rows below give T cell receptor beta chains drawn from one sample of a study of monozygotic twins with inflammatory bowel disease. TCRdb re-called the 5' RACE reads; one entry per CDR3 protein, DNA not given. This specimen shows approximately 330,000 distinct CDR3 sequences; the ten leading clones hold approximately 2%. Sequenced input: blood. These receptors all come from a human donor with ulcerative colitis or Crohn's disease, or a healthy co-twin of an affected twin (not recorded which). CDR3s include the opening cysteine and the closing phenylalanine or tryptophan.

cdr3_aa,v_call,j_call
CASSSQGGTQYEQFF,TRBV6-2/TRBV6-3,TRBJ2-1
CASSLAQGDEQYF,TRBV5-1,TRBJ2-7
CASRKTGKVYEQYF,TRBV28,TRBJ2-7
CASSPMYSPNTEAFF,TRBV18,TRBJ1-1
CASSLAGLPGTQYF,TRBV12-3/TRBV12-4,TRBJ2-5
CASSLVRGLISYNEQFF,TRBV7-2,TRBJ2-1
CSAGTGAVTKLFF,TRBV20-1,TRBJ1-4
CASSLDVWREPDTQYF,TRBV12-3/TRBV12-4,TRBJ2-3
CASSEQAGTGELFF,TRBV7-7,TRBJ2-2
CASSYKPTSYEQYF,TRBV27,TRBJ2-7
CASRLQGGGQETQYF,TRBV12-3/TRBV12-4,TRBJ2-5
CASGKIGPGTQYF,TRBV28,TRBJ2-5
CSANKAGDPYGYTF,TRBV20-1,TRBJ1-2
CASSYEFVQGHGELFF,TRBV7-3,TRBJ2-2
CASSELVAGEGEQFF,TRBV6-1,TRBJ2-1
CASSQEVYNEQFF,TRBV4-3,TRBJ2-1
CSAATGGFYGYTF,TRBV29-1,TRBJ1-2
CASKNIPGSTDTQYF,TRBV6-4,TRBJ2-3
CASRTEANAGTEAFF,TRBV25-1,TRBJ1-1